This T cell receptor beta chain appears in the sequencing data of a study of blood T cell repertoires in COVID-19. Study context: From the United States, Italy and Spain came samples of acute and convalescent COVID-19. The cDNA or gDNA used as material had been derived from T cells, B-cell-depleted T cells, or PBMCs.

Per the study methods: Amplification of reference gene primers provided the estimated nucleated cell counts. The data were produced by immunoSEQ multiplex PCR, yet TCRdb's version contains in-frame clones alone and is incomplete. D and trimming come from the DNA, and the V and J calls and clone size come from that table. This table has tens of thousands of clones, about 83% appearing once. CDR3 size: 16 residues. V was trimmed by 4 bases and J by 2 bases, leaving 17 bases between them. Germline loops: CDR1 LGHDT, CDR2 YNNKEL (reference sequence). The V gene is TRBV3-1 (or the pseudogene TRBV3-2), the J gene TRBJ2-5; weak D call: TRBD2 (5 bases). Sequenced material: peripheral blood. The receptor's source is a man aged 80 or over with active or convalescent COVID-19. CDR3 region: CASSLNPGFMQETQYF. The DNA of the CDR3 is TGTGCCAGCAGCCTTAATCCGGGATTCATGCAAGAGACCCAGTACTTC.